This TCR beta chain was sequenced in a study of blood T cells in healthy people across ages. Study-wide background: T cells yielded about one barcoded beta molecule per two cells through template switching.

Comment on this clonotype: Its antigen is undetermined.

Isolated per sample were at least 7 million PBMCs. Combining a sample-barcoded 5' primer with a J-beta primer mix, a second PCR ran for roughly 7 to 12 cycles. Each cDNA molecule was tagged by a template-switch adaptor with 12 random nucleotides. TCRdb called the 5' RACE reads again in MiXCR, with one record for every CDR3 protein. The sample has 600,000 or so distinct CDR3 sequences; more than 45% are singletons. Findings of the study overall: Donor CMV infection status was unknown, possibly confounding age-related changes in expanded clonotypes.

This TCR came from a man aged 80 or over in good health. The source material was blood.

The CDR3 DNA follows: TGCAGCGTCGCTGACAGGGGTAATTCACCCCTCCACTTT. Its translation is CSVADRGNSPLHF. The chain joins TRBV29-1 to TRBJ1-6; TRBD1 agrees at 8 bases. With V trimmed by 6 bases and J by 6 bases, 4 bases remained unmatched. Per the germline V gene, CDR1 is SQVTM and CDR2 is ANQGSEA. There are 13 residues in the CDR3.